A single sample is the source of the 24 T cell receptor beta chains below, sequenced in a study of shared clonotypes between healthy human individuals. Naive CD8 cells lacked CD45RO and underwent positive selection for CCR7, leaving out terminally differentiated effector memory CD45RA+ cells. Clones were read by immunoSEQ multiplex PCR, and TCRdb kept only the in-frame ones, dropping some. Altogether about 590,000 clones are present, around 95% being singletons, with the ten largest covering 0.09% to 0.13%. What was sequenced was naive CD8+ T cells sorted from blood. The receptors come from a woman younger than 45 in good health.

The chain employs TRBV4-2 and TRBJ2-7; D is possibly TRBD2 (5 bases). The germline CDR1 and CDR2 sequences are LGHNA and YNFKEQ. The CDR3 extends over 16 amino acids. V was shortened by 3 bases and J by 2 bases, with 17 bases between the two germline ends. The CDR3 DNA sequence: TGTGCCAGCAGCCAGTCCTTGGGAGAGTTAACCTACGAGCAGTACTTC. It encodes CASSQSLGELTYEQYF.

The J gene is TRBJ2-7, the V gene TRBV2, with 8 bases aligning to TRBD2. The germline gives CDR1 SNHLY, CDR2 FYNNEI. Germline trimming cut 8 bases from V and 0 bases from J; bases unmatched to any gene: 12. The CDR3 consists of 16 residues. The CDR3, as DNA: TGTGCCAGCTCCTTGCGGCCAGCGGGAGTCTCCTACGAGCAGTACTTC. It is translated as CASSLRPAGVSYEQYF.

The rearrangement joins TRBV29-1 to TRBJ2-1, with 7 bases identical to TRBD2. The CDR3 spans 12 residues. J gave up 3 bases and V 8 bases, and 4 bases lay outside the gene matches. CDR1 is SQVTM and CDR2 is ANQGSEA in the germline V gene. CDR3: CSTSGDYNEQFF. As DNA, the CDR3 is TGCAGCACGAGCGGGGACTACAATGAGCAGTTCTTC.

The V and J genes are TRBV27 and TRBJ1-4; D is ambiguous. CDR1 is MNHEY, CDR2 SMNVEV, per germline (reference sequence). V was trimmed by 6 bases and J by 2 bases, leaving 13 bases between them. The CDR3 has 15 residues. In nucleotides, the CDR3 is TGTGCCAGCAGCGGGATCGGGGTGACTAATGAAAAACTGTTTTTT. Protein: CASSGIGVTNEKLFF.

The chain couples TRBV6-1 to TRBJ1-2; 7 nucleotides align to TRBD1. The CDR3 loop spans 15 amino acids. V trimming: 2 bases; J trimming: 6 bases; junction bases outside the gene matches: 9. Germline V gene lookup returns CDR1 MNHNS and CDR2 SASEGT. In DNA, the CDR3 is TGTGCCAGCAGTGAAACAACGCAGGGGGGGCATGGCTACACCTTC. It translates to CASSETTQGGHGYTF.

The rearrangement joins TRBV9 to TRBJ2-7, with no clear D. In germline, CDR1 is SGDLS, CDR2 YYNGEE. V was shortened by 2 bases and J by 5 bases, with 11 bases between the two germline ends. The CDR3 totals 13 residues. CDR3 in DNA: TGTGCCAGCAGCGTCATGTCGGGTGACGAGCAGTACTTC. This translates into CASSVMSGDEQYF. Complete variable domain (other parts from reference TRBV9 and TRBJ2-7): DSGVTQTPKHLITATGQRVTLRCSPRSGDLSVYWYQQSLDQGLQFLIQYYNGEERAKGNILERFSAQQFPDLHSELNLSSLELGDSALYFCASSVMSGDEQYFGPGTRLTVT.

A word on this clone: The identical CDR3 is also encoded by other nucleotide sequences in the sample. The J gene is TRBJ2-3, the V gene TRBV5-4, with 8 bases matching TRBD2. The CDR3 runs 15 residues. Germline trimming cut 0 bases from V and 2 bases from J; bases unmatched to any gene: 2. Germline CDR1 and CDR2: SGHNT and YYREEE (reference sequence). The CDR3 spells CASSLAGGSTDTQYF. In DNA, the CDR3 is TGTGCCAGCAGCTTGGCGGGAGGGTCCACAGATACGCAGTATTTT.

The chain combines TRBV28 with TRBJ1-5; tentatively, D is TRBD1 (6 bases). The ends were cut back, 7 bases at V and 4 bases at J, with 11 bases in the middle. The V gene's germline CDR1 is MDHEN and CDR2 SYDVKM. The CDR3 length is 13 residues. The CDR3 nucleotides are TGTGCCAGCAACCGCAGGGGTAATCAGCCCCAGCATTTT. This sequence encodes CASNRRGNQPQHF.

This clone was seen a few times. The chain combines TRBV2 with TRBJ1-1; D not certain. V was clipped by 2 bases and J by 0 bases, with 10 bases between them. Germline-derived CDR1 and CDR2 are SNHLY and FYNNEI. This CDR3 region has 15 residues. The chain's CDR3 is CASSELAVMNTEAFF. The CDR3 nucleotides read TGTGCCAGCAGTGAATTGGCAGTAATGAACACTGAAGCTTTCTTT.

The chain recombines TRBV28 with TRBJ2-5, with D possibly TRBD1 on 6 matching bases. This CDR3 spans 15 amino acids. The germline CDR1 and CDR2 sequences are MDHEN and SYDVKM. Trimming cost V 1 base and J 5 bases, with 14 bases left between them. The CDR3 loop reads CASSLLEQGYETQYF. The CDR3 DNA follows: TGTGCCAGCAGTTTATTGGAACAGGGTTACGAGACCCAGTACTTC.

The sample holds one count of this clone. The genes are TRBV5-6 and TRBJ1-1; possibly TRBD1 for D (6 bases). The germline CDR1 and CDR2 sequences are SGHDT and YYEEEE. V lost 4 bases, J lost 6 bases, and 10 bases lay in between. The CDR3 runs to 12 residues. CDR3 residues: CASSGTGSEAFF. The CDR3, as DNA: TGTGCCAGCAGCGGTACAGGGTCTGAAGCTTTCTTT. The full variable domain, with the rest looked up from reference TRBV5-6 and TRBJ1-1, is DAGVTQSPTHLIKTRGQQVTLRCSPKSGHDTVSWYQQALGQGPQFIFQYYEEEERQRGNFPDRFSGHQFPNYSSELNVNALLLGDSALYLCASSGTGSEAFFGQGTRLTVV.

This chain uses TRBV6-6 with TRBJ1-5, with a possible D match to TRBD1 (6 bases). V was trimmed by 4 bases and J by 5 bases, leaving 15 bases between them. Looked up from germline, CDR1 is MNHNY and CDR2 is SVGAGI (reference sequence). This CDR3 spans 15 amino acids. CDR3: CASSLVVGGDQPQHF. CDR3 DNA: TGTGCCAGCAGTTTAGTCGTCGGGGGCGATCAGCCCCAGCATTTT.

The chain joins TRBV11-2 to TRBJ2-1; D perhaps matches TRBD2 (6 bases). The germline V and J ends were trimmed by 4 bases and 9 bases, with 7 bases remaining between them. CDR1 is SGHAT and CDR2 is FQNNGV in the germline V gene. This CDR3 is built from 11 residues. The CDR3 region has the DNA TGTGCCAGCAGCTCGGGAGCTGAGCAGTTCTTC. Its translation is CASSSGAEQFF.

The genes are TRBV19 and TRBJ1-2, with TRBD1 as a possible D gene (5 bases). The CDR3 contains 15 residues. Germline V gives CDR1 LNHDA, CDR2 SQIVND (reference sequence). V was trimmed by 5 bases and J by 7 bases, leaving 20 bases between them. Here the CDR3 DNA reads TGTGCCAGTAGTGGCGACAGATTCTCTATGGGTGGCTACACCTTC. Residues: CASSGDRFSMGGYTF.

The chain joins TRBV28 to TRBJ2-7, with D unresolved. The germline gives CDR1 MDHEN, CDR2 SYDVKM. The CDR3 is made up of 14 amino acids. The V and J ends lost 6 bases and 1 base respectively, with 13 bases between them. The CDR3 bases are TGTGCCAGCAGCTGGTACTCGGATTCCTACGAGCAGTACTTC. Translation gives CASSWYSDSYEQYF.

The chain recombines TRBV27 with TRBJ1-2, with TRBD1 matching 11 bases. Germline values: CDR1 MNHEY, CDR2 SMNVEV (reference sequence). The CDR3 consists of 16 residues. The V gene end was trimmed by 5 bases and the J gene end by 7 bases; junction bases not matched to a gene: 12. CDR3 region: CASSTNPRDRGAGYTF. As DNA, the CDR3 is TGTGCCAGCAGTACGAACCCACGGGACAGGGGGGCTGGCTACACCTTC.

The CDR3 here is CASNDRDRNNEQFF. The CDR3 region has the DNA TGTGCCAGCAACGACAGGGACAGAAACAATGAGCAGTTCTTC. The chain combines TRBV11-2 with TRBJ2-1; 7 nucleotides line up with TRBD1. The CDR3 is 14 amino acids. J gave up 5 bases and V 7 bases, and 8 bases lay outside the gene matches. Germline values: CDR1 SGHAT, CDR2 FQNNGV. Full variable domain (missing parts from reference TRBV11-2 and TRBJ2-1): EAGVAQSPRYKIIEKRQSVAFWCNPISGHATLYWYQQILGQGPKLLIQFQNNGVVDDSQLPKDRFSAERLKGVDSTLKIQPAKLEDSAVYLCASNDRDRNNEQFFGPGTRLTVL.

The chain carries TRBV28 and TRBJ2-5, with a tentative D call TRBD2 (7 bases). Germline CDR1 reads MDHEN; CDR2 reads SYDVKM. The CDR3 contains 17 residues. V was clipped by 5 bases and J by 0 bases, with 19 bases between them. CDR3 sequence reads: CASSPLSRGADQETQYF. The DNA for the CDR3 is TGTGCCAGCAGTCCGCTTAGTCGGGGGGCCGACCAAGAGACCCAGTACTTC.

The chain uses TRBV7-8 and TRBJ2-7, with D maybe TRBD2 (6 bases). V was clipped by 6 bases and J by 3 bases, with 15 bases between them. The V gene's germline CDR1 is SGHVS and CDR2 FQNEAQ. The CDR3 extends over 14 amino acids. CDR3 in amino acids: CASSPGGLYYEQYF. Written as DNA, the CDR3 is TGTGCCAGCAGTCCCGGGGGTCTCTACTACGAGCAGTACTTC.

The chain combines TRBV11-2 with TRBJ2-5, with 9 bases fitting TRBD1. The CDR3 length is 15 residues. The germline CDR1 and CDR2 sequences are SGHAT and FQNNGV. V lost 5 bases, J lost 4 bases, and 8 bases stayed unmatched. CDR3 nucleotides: TGTGCCAGCAGCCCGGGCTCGGACAGGGGAGAGACCCAGTACTTC. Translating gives CASSPGSDRGETQYF.

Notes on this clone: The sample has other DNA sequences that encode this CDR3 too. The CDR3 DNA reads TGTGCCAGCAGTTACGGGGGTGATACTGAAGCTTTCTTT. It is translated as CASSYGGDTEAFF. This chain joins TRBV6-5 and TRBJ1-1, with D perhaps matching TRBD1 (5 bases). Germline-derived CDR1 and CDR2 are MNHEY and SVGAGI. The CDR3 sequence is 13 residues long. Trimming removed 2 bases at V and 5 bases at J, with 9 bases between.

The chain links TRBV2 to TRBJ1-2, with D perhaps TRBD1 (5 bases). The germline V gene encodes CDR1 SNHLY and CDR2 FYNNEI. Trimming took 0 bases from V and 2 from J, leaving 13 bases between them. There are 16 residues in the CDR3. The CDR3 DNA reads TGTGCCAGCAGTGAAGCGCTCGGGGCCGAGAACTATGGCTACACCTTC. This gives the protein CASSEALGAENYGYTF.

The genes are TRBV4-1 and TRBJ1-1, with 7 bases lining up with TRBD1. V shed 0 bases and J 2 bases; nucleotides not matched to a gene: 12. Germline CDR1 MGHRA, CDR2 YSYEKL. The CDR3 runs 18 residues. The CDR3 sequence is CASSQDMTGHAFNTEAFF. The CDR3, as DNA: TGCGCCAGCAGCCAAGATATGACAGGGCATGCTTTCAACACTGAAGCTTTCTTT.

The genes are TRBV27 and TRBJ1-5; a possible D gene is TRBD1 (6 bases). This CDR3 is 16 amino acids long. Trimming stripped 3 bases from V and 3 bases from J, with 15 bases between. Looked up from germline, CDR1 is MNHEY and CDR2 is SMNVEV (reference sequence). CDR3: CASSLVRGNTNQPQHF. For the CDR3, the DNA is TGTGCCAGCAGTTTGGTGAGGGGGAACACCAATCAGCCCCAGCATTTT.